This T cell receptor (beta chain) was obtained from a study of identical twins' blood T cells. For the study at large: Roughly twelve libraries, six alpha and six beta, gave approximately 50 million reads.

Points on this clonotype: The antigen remains unidentified.

Study conclusions and caveats: Top TCRbeta clonotypes were shared more with twin than unrelated donors.

Libraries were made from RNA as TCR cDNA, using a modified protocol. Each CDR3 protein gets one entry after TCRdb re-called the 5' RACE reads with MiXCR. The data hold hundreds of thousands of distinct CDR3 sequences, with approximately 30% observed a single time. J lost 7 bases, V lost 3 bases, and 9 bases had no gene match. Germline V gene sequence: CDR1 WSHSY, CDR2 SAAADI. This CDR3 comprises 15 residues. The material sequenced was PBMCs. The sequence derives from a woman aged 18-49 years in good health. The rearrangement joins TRBV10-2 to TRBJ1-5, with 7 nucleotides matching TRBD1. The CDR3 DNA reads as TGCGCCAGCAGTGATCGACAGGGCGGACGACAGCCCCAGCATTTT. Translation: CASSDRQGGRQPQHF.